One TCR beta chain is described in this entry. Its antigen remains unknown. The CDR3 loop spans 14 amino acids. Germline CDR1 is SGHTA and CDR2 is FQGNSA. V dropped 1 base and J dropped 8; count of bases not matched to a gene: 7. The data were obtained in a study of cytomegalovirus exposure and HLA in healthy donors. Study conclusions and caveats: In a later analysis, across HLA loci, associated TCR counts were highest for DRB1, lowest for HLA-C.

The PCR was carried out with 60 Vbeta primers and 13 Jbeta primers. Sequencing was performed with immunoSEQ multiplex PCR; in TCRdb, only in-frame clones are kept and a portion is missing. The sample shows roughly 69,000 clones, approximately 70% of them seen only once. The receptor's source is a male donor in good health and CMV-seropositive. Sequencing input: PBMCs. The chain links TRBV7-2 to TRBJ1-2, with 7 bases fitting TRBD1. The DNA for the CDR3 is TGTGCCAGCAGCTTAGACGAGACAGGGTACGGCTACACCTTC. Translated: CASSLDETGYGYTF.